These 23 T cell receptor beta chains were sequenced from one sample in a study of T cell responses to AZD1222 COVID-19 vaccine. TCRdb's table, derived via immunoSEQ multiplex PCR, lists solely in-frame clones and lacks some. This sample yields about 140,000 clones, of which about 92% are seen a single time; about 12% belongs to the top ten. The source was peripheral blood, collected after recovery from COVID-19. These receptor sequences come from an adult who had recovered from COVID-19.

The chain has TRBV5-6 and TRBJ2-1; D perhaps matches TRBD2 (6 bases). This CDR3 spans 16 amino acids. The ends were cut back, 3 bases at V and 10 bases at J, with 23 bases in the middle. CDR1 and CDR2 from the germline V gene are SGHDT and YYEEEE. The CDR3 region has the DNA TGTGCCAGCAGCTCCGGAGCGGTAGCGGCCGGGGAGGAGCAGTTCTTC. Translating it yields CASSSGAVAAGEEQFF.

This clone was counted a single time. The CDR3 region has the DNA TGCAGCGTTGAGGGGGACCCCCGGGCGGCTTTCTTT. Protein: CSVEGDPRAAFF. The chain combines TRBV29-1 with TRBJ1-1; perhaps TRBD1 as D (5 bases). From germline, CDR1 is SQVTM and CDR2 ANQGSEA. V lost 3 bases, J lost 11 bases, and 16 bases lay in between. This CDR3 is built from 12 residues.

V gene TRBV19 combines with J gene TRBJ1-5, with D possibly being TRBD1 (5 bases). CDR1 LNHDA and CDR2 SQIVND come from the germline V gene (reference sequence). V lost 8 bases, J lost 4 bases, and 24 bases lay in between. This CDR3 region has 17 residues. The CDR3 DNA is TGTGCCAGTCAGAGTTGGGCTAGCCAGGGAGGGAATCAGCCCCAGCATTTT. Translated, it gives CASQSWASQGGNQPQHF.

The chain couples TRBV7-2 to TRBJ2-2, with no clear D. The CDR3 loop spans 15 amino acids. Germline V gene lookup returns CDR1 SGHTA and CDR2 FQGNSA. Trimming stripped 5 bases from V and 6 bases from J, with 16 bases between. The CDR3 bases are TGTGCCAGCAGCCCGGACCCCCTGGACCCCGGGGAGCTGTTTTTT. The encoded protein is CASSPDPLDPGELFF.

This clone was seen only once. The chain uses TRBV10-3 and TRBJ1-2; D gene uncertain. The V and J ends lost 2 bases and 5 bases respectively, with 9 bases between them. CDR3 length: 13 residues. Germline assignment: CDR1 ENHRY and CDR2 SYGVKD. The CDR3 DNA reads TGTGCCATCAGTGAGCAGGTAGATTATGGCTACACCTTC. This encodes CAISEQVDYGYTF.

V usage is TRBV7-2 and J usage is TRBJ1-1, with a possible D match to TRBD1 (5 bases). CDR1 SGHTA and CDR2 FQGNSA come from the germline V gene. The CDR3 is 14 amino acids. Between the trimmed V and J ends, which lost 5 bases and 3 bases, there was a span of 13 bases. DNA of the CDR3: TGTGCCAGCAGCCTCTTAGGGGCGGACACTGAAGCTTTCTTT. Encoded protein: CASSLLGADTEAFF.

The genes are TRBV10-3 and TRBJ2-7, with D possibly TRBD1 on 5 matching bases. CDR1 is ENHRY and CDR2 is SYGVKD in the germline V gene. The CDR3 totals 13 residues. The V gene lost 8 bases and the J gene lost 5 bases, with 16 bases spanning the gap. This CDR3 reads CAILSQDVHEQYF. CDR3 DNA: TGTGCCATCCTTTCACAGGATGTACACGAGCAGTACTTC.

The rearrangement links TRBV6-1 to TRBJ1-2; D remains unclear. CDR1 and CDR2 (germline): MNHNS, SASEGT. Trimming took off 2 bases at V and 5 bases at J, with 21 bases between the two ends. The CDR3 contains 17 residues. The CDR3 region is CASSELSNPGWFYGYTF. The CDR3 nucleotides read TGTGCCAGCAGTGAATTATCCAACCCGGGATGGTTTTATGGCTACACCTTC.

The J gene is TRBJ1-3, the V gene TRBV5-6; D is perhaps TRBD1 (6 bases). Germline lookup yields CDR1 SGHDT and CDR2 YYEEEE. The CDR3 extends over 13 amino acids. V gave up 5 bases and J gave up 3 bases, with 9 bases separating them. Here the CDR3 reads CASSYRVGNTIYF. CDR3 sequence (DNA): TGTGCCAGCAGTTACAGGGTTGGAAACACCATATATTTT.

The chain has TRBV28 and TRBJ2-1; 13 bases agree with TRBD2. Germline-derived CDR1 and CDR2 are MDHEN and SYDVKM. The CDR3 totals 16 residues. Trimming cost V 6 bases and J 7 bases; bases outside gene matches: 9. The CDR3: CASRPTSGRVRNEQFF. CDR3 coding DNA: TGTGCCAGCAGACCAACTAGCGGGAGGGTCCGAAATGAGCAGTTCTTC.

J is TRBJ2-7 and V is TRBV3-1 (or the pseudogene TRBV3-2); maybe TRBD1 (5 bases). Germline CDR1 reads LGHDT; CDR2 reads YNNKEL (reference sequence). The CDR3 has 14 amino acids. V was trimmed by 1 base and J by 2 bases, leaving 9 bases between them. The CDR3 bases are TGTGCCAGCAGCCAAGCACAGGCCACCTACGAGCAGTACTTC. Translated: CASSQAQATYEQYF.

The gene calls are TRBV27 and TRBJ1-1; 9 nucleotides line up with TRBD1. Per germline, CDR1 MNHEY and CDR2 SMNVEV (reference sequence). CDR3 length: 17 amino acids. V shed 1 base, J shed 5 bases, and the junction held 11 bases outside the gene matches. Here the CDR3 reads CASSLYVRDRVVTEAFF. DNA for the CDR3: TGTGCCAGCAGTTTATATGTGAGGGACAGGGTAGTGACTGAAGCTTTCTTT.

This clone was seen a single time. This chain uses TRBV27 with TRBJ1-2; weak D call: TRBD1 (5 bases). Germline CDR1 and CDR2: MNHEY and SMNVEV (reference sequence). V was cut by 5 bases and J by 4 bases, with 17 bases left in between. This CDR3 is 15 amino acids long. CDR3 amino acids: CASSPIMGQVYGYTF. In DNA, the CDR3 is TGTGCCAGCAGTCCGATTATGGGGCAGGTCTATGGCTACACCTTC.

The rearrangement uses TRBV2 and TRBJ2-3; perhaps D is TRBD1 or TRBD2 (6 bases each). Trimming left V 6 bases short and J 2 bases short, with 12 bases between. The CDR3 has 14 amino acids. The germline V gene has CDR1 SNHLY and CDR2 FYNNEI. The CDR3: CASRTRGHTDTQYF. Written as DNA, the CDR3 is TGTGCCAGCAGGACTAGGGGACACACAGATACGCAGTATTTT.

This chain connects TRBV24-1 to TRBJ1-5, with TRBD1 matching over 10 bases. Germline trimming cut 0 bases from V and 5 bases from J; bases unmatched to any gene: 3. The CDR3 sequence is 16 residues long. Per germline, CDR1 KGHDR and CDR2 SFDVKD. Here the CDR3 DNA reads TGTGCCACCAGTGATTTGGGGACAGGGGACGATCAGCCCCAGCATTTT. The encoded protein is CATSDLGTGDDQPQHF.

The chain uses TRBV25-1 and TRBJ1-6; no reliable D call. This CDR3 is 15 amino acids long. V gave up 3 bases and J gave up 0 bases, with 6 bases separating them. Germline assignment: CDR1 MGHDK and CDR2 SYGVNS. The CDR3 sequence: CASSDSSSYNSPLHF. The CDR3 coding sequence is TGTGCCAGCAGTGACAGCAGCTCCTATAATTCACCCCTCCACTTT.

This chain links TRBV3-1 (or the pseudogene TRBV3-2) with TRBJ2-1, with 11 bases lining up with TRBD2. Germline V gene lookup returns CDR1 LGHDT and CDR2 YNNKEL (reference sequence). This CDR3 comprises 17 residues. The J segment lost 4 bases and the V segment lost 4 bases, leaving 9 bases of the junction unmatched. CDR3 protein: CASSLPTSGKIYNEQFF. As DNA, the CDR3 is TGTGCCAGCAGCCTCCCGACTAGCGGGAAGATTTACAATGAGCAGTTCTTC.

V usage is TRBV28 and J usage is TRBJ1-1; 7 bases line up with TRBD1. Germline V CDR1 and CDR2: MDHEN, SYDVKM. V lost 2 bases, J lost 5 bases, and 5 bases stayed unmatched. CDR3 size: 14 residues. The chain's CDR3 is CASSLGGQRTEAFF. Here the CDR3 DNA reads TGTGCCAGCAGTTTAGGGGGACAGAGAACTGAAGCTTTCTTT.

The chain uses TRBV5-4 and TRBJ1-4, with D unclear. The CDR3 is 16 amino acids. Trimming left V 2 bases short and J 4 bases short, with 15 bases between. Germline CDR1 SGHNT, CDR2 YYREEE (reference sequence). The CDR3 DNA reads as TGTGCCAGCAGCTTAGGCGACCCTGGAGATAATGAAAAACTGTTTTTT. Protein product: CASSLGDPGDNEKLFF.

CDR3 DNA: TGTGCTAGTGGCCCCGGAGGGCAAGAGCAGTTCTTC. This codes for CASGPGGQEQFF. This chain uses TRBV12-5 with TRBJ2-1; weak D call: TRBD2 (6 bases). The germline gives CDR1 LGHNT, CDR2 FRNRAP. V was pared by 6 bases and J by 10 bases, with 13 bases between. This CDR3 has 12 residues.

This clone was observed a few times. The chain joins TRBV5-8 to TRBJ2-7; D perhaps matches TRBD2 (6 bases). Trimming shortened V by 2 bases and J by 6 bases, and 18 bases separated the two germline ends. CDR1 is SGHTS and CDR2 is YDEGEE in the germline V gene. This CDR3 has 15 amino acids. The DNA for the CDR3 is TGTGCCAGCAGCTTTTTCGCCAGGGCGACTAGCGAGCAGTACTTC. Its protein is CASSFFARATSEQYF.

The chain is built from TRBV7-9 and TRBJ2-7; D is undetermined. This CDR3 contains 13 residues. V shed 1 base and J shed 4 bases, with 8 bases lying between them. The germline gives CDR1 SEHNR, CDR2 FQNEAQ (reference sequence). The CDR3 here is CASSLEVGYEQYF. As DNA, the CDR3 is TGTGCCAGCAGCTTAGAAGTTGGGTACGAGCAGTACTTC.

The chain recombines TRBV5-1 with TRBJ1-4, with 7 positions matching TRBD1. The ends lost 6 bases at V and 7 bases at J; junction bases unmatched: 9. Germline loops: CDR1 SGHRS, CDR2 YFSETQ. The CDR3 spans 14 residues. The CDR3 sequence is CASTPQGRAEKLFF. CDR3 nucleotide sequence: TGCGCCAGCACCCCACAGGGGCGGGCTGAAAAACTGTTTTTT.